The 19 T cell receptor beta chains listed next were all sequenced from one sample in a study of patients and donors after allogeneic stem cell transplantation. TCRdb recomputed calls from the RT-PCR reads with MiXCR, one row per CDR3 protein. The repertoire holds about 960,000 distinct CDR3 sequences, about a sixth seen once, with roughly 6% in the top ten. The sample comprised blood, either unsorted or a sorted T cell fraction (not recorded which). The receptors here all came from a human donor who was either an allogeneic HSCT recipient or a stem cell or donor lymphocyte infusion donor (not recorded which). It is not recorded whose cells these are; they may come from a transplant donor.

This clonotype was recorded at least ten times. For the CDR3, the DNA is TGTGCCAGCACCCAGGACGGGCGAAACACTGAAGCTTTCTTT. Translation: CASTQDGRNTEAFF. The chain recombines TRBV25-1 with TRBJ1-1; D unclear. Trimming cost V 7 bases and J 2 bases, with 14 bases left between them. Germline-derived CDR1 and CDR2 are MGHDK and SYGVNS. CDR3 length: 14 amino acids.

CDR3 DNA: TGTGCCAGCAGCACAGGGGATTCTCAGCCCCAGCATTTT. This encodes CASSTGDSQPQHF. The J gene is TRBJ1-5, the V gene TRBV6-1, with 7 bases lining up with TRBD1. Per germline, CDR1 MNHNS and CDR2 SASEGT. Trimming at V came to 6 bases and at J to 6 bases, leaving 5 bases not matched to a gene. The CDR3 has 13 residues.

The chain recombines TRBV6-2 or TRBV6-3 with TRBJ1-5; 7 bases are shared with TRBD1. Trimming took 7 bases from V and 4 from J; bases not matched to a gene: 10. Per the germline V gene, CDR1 is MNHEY and CDR2 is SVGEGT. CDR3 size: 15 residues. Here the CDR3 reads CASTSEDRRNQPQHF. CDR3 coding DNA: TGTGCCAGCACCTCCGAGGACAGGAGAAATCAGCCCCAGCATTTT.

This clonotype appeared a few times. The chain employs TRBV7-2 and TRBJ2-3, with D perhaps assigned TRBD1 or TRBD2 (6 bases each). The germline gives CDR1 SGHTA, CDR2 FQGNSA. With 1 base removed from V and 2 bases from J, the gap between germline ends came to 10 bases. The CDR3 runs 15 residues. Written as DNA, the CDR3 is TGTGCCAGCAGCTTAGAGGGGGGCCTCACAGATACGCAGTATTTT. Its translation: CASSLEGGLTDTQYF.

The chain carries TRBV20-1 and TRBJ2-7; D may correspond to TRBD1 or TRBD2 (5 bases each). The germline V and J ends were trimmed by 1 base and 6 bases, with 13 bases remaining between them. Germline V gene lookup returns CDR1 DFQATT and CDR2 SNEGSKA (reference sequence). This CDR3 is built from 13 residues. The CDR3 loop is CSARGREFFEQYF. For the CDR3, the DNA is TGCAGTGCTAGAGGCAGGGAGTTTTTCGAGCAGTACTTC.

On this clonotype itself: One end of the junction is discordant with germline, which a read error may explain. This rearrangement joins TRBV6-1 to TRBJ2-1; D unclear. The CDR3 extends over 12 amino acids. The germline gives CDR1 MNHNS, CDR2 SASEGT. CDR3 sequence (DNA): TGTGCCAGCAGTGTTCCGACCCACGAAAGGGTCTTC. This gives the protein CASSVPTHERVF.

The V gene is TRBV6-5, the J gene TRBJ1-2, with no clear D. The CDR3 has 16 amino acids. Germline values: CDR1 MNHEY, CDR2 SVGAGI. Trimming removed 0 bases from V and 8 bases from J, with 19 bases in between. CDR3 in DNA: TGTGCCAGCAGTTACTCGATCCTAGGAAGGGCTGAAGGCTACACCTTC. Translating gives CASSYSILGRAEGYTF.

This clonotype was counted between two and nine times. J is TRBJ2-5 and V is TRBV4-2; D tentatively fits TRBD1 or TRBD2 (5 bases each). In germline, CDR1 is LGHNA, CDR2 YNFKEQ. V lost 4 bases and J 4 bases, leaving 13 bases between the germline ends. This CDR3 comprises 14 residues. CDR3 protein: CASSRFVGVETQYF. The CDR3, as DNA: TGTGCCAGCAGCCGATTCGTGGGGGTAGAGACCCAGTACTTC.

This clonotype was seen only a few times. The rearrangement joins TRBV20-1 to TRBJ1-5; maybe TRBD1 (6 bases). Trimming shortened V by 2 bases and J by 0 bases, and 14 bases separated the two germline ends. Per the germline V gene, CDR1 is DFQATT and CDR2 is SNEGSKA (reference sequence). The CDR3 runs 16 residues. In nucleotides, the CDR3 is TGCAGTGCTAGAAGGGGGGGACAATTTAGCAATCAGCCCCAGCATTTT. Encoded protein: CSARRGGQFSNQPQHF.

The table lists this clonotype with a few counts. The J gene is TRBJ2-2, the V gene TRBV6-5; a possible D gene is TRBD2 (6 bases). The CDR3 has 16 residues. Trimming took off 3 bases at V and 1 base at J, with 12 bases between the two ends. Germline V gene sequence: CDR1 MNHEY, CDR2 SVGAGI. DNA of the CDR3: TGTGCCAGCAGTTATCGCGGAGGGAGGAACACCGGGGAGCTGTTTTTT. It translates to CASSYRGGRNTGELFF.

This clonotype has more than one count but fewer than ten. The gene calls are TRBV7-9 and TRBJ1-6; D is undetermined. CDR1 is SEHNR, CDR2 FQNEAQ, per germline (reference sequence). The CDR3 covers 15 residues. The V end lost 3 bases, the J end lost 6 bases, and 12 bases lay between the germline ends. CDR3 sequence (DNA): TGTGCCAGCAGCTTTGACCTAGCTTCTAATTCACCCCTCCACTTT. This gives the protein CASSFDLASNSPLHF.

This clonotype has just a few counts. This chain connects TRBV6-1 to TRBJ2-7, with TRBD1 matching 10 bases. Germline V gives CDR1 MNHNS, CDR2 SASEGT. Trimming took 5 bases from V and 0 from J; bases not matched to a gene: 7. The CDR3 loop spans 16 amino acids. The CDR3 nucleotides read TGTGCCAGCAGTCCCGGGACAGGGGCAACCTCCTACGAGCAGTACTTC. Translating it yields CASSPGTGATSYEQYF.

The chain recombines TRBV11-2 with TRBJ1-4; D possibly corresponds to TRBD1 (5 bases). Germline V gene lookup returns CDR1 SGHAT and CDR2 FQNNGV. Trimming pared 3 bases from V and 2 bases from J, leaving 16 bases between. The CDR3 runs to 17 residues. CDR3 sequence reads: CASSLWGVGGTNEKLFF. CDR3 nucleotide sequence: TGTGCCAGCAGCTTGTGGGGTGTGGGGGGGACTAATGAAAAACTGTTTTTT.

The chain uses TRBV6-2 or TRBV6-3 and TRBJ2-1, with no clear D. The length of the CDR3 is 20 residues. The ends were cut back, 6 bases at V and 1 base at J, with 28 bases in the middle. Germline values: CDR1 MNHEY, CDR2 SVGEGT. The CDR3 region is CASRPIRWTSNERSYNEQFF. CDR3 in DNA: TGTGCCAGCAGACCAATCCGATGGACCTCAAACGAGAGGTCCTACAATGAGCAGTTCTTC.

The rearrangement joins TRBV7-9 to TRBJ2-1, with D perhaps TRBD2 (6 bases). The CDR3 has 12 residues. The germline CDR1 and CDR2 sequences are SEHNR and FQNEAQ (reference sequence). V lost 11 bases and J 9 bases, leaving 17 bases between the germline ends. CDR3 coding DNA: TGTGCCCTCTGGTGGGGGGTCGGTGAGCAGTTCTTC. Translating gives CALWWGVGEQFF.

The CDR3 DNA is TGCGCCAGCAGCCAAGCGAGGGGGGCAATCACCTACGAGCAGTACTTC. It codes for CASSQARGAITYEQYF. The chain employs TRBV4-3 and TRBJ2-7, with D perhaps TRBD1 or TRBD2 (6 bases each). V lost 1 base and J 2 bases, leaving 15 bases between the germline ends. Germline V gene data show CDR1 as LGHNA and CDR2 as YSLEER. The CDR3 spans 16 residues.

V is TRBV5-1 and J is TRBJ2-5, with TRBD2 matching over 12 bases. There are 14 residues in the CDR3. CDR1 SGHRS and CDR2 YFSETQ come from the germline V gene. V was clipped by 6 bases and J by 5 bases; unmatched bases: 5. The DNA of the CDR3 is TGCGCCAGCATCAAGACTAGCGGGAGTGAGACCCAGTACTTC. Translated, it gives CASIKTSGSETQYF.

This clonotype was seen a handful of times. The chain employs TRBV3-1 and TRBJ1-4, with a possible D match to TRBD1 (5 bases). Germline CDR1 and CDR2: LGHDT and YNNKEL (reference sequence). The V gene lost 0 bases and the J gene lost 7 bases, with 12 bases spanning the gap. The CDR3 runs 15 residues. CDR3 amino acids: CASSQEGQGAEKLFF. The DNA for the CDR3 is TGTGCCAGCAGCCAAGAAGGTCAGGGAGCTGAAAAACTGTTTTTT.

The rearrangement joins TRBV7-9 to TRBJ1-2; 9 positions match TRBD1. The CDR3 contains 14 residues. V lost 4 bases, J lost 5 bases, and 5 bases stayed unmatched. CDR1 and CDR2 (germline): SEHNR, FQNEAQ (reference sequence). The DNA of the CDR3 is TGTGCCAGCAGCTCCGGGACAGGGAGGTATGGCTACACCTTC. It is translated as CASSSGTGRYGYTF.